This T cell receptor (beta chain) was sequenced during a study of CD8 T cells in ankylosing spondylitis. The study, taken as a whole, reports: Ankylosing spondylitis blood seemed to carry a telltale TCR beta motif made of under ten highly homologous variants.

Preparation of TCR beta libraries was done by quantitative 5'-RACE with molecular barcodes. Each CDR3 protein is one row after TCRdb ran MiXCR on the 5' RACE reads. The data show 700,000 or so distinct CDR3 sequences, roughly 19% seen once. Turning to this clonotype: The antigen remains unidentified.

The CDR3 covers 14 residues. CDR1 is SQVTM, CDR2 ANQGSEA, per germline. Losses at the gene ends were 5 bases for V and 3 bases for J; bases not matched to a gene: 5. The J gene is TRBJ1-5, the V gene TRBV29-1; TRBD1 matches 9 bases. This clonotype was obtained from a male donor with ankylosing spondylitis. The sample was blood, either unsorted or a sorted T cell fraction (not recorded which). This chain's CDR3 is CSVTGTGNNQPQHF. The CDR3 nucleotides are TGCAGCGTTACCGGGACAGGGAACAATCAGCCCCAGCATTTT.